This TCR beta chain originates from a study of shared clonotypes between healthy human individuals. Execution of the assay was at deep level. Clones were read by immunoSEQ multiplex PCR, and TCRdb kept only the in-frame ones, dropping some. The table includes under 600,000 clones, almost 80% detected once. V lost 3 bases and J 5 bases, leaving 13 bases between the germline ends. The CDR3 has 14 residues. The clonotype was recovered from a woman aged 40 to 50 in good health. Some clones in this sample may be carry-over from other donors' samples. Sequencing was carried out using PBMCs. The chain recombines TRBV23-1 with TRBJ1-2; D not certain. TRBV23-1 is treated as an ORF (open reading frame) with a function not yet certain. The CDR3 DNA is TGCGCCAGCAGTCAGGCGCATTTTGGGTATGGCTACACCTTC. This encodes CASSQAHFGYGYTF.